These T cell receptor beta chains were read from a single sample in a study of blood T cell repertoires in COVID-19. The table came from immunoSEQ multiplex PCR; TCRdb's copy has only in-frame clones and leaves some out. This sample carries 300,000 or so clones, approximately 89% of them seen once, and the ten largest clones take around 8%. The material sequenced was peripheral blood. The receptors were gathered from a woman between 50 and 59 years old who had recovered from COVID-19. The CDR3 runs from the conserved cysteine through the conserved F or W. Fields, in order: J gene, V gene, D gene, clone size, CDR3 protein, CDR3 DNA. D genes are given only for firm matches. Expanded clones get a size class; other rows say once, few or many, or leave the size out.

TRBJ2-2 TRBV6-1 . . CASSVPAGRNTGELFF TGTGCCAGCAGTGTTCCGGCGGGGCGAAACACCGGGGAGCTGTTTTTT
TRBJ2-1 TRBV5-4 TRBD2 . CASSAPTSGVYNEQFF TGTGCCAGCAGTGCCCCGACTAGCGGGGTATACAATGAGCAGTTCTTC
TRBJ2-3 TRBV7-2 . . CASSSTQGGTQYF TGTGCCAGCAGCTCAACACAGGGAGGGACGCAGTATTTT
TRBJ2-7 TRBV19 TRBD1 . CASSISAGQGLYEQYF TGTGCCAGTAGTATATCTGCGGGACAGGGTTTGTACGAGCAGTACTTC
TRBJ2-7 TRBV6-5 . . CASSRRPRDSQQYF TGTGCCAGCAGTAGGCGGCCCCGAGACAGCCAGCAGTACTTC
TRBJ1-5 TRBV9 TRBD1 . CASGKQGGAPQHF TGTGCCAGCGGTAAACAGGGGGGTGCGCCCCAGCATTTT
TRBJ2-6 TRBV2 . . CASSAISGANVLTF TGTGCCAGCAGTGCAATCTCTGGGGCCAACGTCCTGACTTTC
TRBJ2-1 TRBV9 TRBD2 . CASSGGTRGNEQFF TGTGCCAGCAGCGGCGGGACTAGGGGGAATGAGCAGTTCTTC
TRBJ1-6 TRBV6-2/TRBV6-3 . . CASSFQNSPLHF TGTGCCAGCAGTTTCCAGAATTCACCCCTCCACTTT
TRBJ1-2 TRBV28 . . CASSQGGHQVGYGYTF TGTGCCAGCAGCCAAGGGGGACATCAAGTCGGCTATGGCTACACCTTC
TRBJ2-7 TRBV28 TRBD2 . CASGTSGFYEQYF TGTGCCAGCGGGACTAGCGGATTCTACGAGCAGTACTTC
TRBJ1-1 TRBV6-4 . . CASRPTGPHPEAFF TGTGCCAGCAGACCAACAGGCCCACACCCTGAAGCTTTCTTT
TRBJ2-1 TRBV5-6 . . CASKLQGPNNEQFF TGTGCCAGCAAGCTCCAGGGCCCGAACAATGAGCAGTTCTTC
TRBJ2-1 TRBV28 TRBD2 . CATRLAGSNEQFF TGTGCCACGAGACTAGCGGGAAGCAATGAGCAGTTCTTC
TRBJ1-1 TRBV2 . once CASHDAQGAGTEAFF TGTGCCAGCCATGATGCCCAGGGAGCGGGCACTGAAGCTTTCTTT
TRBJ2-3 TRBV4-1 TRBD1 . CASRRQGTTDTQYF TGCGCCAGCCGCCGACAGGGGACCACAGATACGCAGTATTTT
TRBJ2-2 TRBV7-9 . . CASTLGGTGELFF TGTGCCAGCACCCTAGGGGGTACCGGGGAGCTGTTTTTT
TRBJ2-6 TRBV19 TRBD1 . CASKVPGQGRPGANVLTF TGTGCCAGTAAGGTCCCGGGACAGGGGCGACCTGGGGCCAACGTCCTGACTTTC
TRBJ1-1 TRBV5-1 . few CASSLNPGVAAEAFF TGCGCCAGCAGCTTAAACCCCGGGGTAGCAGCTGAAGCTTTCTTT
TRBJ1-1 TRBV6-5 . . CASSSRGYTEAFF TGTGCCAGCAGTAGTAGAGGGTACACTGAAGCTTTCTTT
TRBJ1-2 TRBV28 . . CASSNPDGVNGYTF TGTGCCAGCAGTAACCCAGACGGGGTAAACGGCTACACCTTC
TRBJ2-7 TRBV9 . few CASSVGPFYEQYF TGTGCCAGCAGCGTAGGTCCTTTCTACGAGCAGTACTTC
TRBJ2-3 TRBV29-1 TRBD2 . CSFRTSGADTQYF TGCAGCTTTAGGACTAGCGGCGCAGATACGCAGTATTTT
TRBJ1-2 TRBV2 . few CASRQVYGYTF TGTGCCAGCAGACAAGTCTATGGCTACACCTTC
TRBJ1-6 TRBV7-3 . . CASSQGRGSPLHF TGTGCCAGCAGTCAGGGAAGGGGTTCACCCCTCCACTTT
TRBJ1-6 TRBV19 TRBD1 . CASSKQGADSPLHF TGTGCCAGTAGTAAACAGGGGGCAGATTCACCCCTCCACTTT